These 9 T cell receptor beta chains share one sample of origin, sequenced in a study of T cells in narcolepsy. Assay: immunoSEQ multiplex PCR; the TCRdb copy retains only in-frame clones and omits some. The data contain about 31,000 clones, around 80% of them singletons. The sequenced sample was CD45RA- memory CD4+ T cells from PBMCs. These receptors all stem from a human donor with narcolepsy.

The chain combines TRBV9 with TRBJ2-7; unclear D gene. Looked up from germline, CDR1 is SGDLS and CDR2 is YYNGEE. The CDR3 is 13 residues long. The germline V and J ends were trimmed by 8 bases and 0 bases, with 12 bases remaining between them. CDR3 in DNA: TGTGCCAGAGAAGAGGACCGCTCCTACGAGCAGTACTTC. Translation gives CAREEDRSYEQYF. The full variable domain, completed using reference TRBV9 and TRBJ2-7, is DSGVTQTPKHLITATGQRVTLRCSPRSGDLSVYWYQQSLDQGLQFLIQYYNGEERAKGNILERFSAQQFPDLHSELNLSSLELGDSALYFCAREEDRSYEQYFGPGTRLTVT.

The chain recombines TRBV11-2 with TRBJ1-6; 12 bases fit TRBD1. Trimming cost V 1 base and J 8 bases; bases outside gene matches: 0. Germline V CDR1 and CDR2: SGHAT, FQNNGV. The CDR3 is 15 amino acids. As DNA, the CDR3 is TGTGCCAGCAGCTTAGGGGACAGGGGGCATTCACCCCTCCACTTT. Its translation: CASSLGDRGHSPLHF.

V gene TRBV29-1 combines with J gene TRBJ2-3, with D possibly being TRBD1 (5 bases). Germline CDR1 and CDR2: SQVTM and ANQGSEA. The CDR3 consists of 12 residues. V gave up 7 bases and J gave up 6 bases, with 14 bases separating them. The CDR3 loop reads CSAGARVDTQYF. CDR3 DNA sequence: TGCAGCGCCGGTGCCAGGGTCGATACGCAGTATTTT.

This clone appeared a few times. V usage is TRBV6-1 and J usage is TRBJ2-1, with TRBD2 matching 8 bases. The V segment lost 5 bases and the J segment 8 bases; nucleotides outside the gene matches: 11. This CDR3 is built from 15 residues. From germline, CDR1 is MNHNS and CDR2 SASEGT. The CDR3 here is CASSLSPGGPDEQFF. DNA of the CDR3: TGTGCCAGCAGTCTCTCTCCGGGGGGGCCGGATGAGCAGTTCTTC.

The chain joins TRBV28 to TRBJ1-2; 7 bases line up with TRBD1. Germline V lookup: CDR1 MDHEN, CDR2 SYDVKM. The V segment lost 6 bases and the J segment 2 bases; nucleotides outside the gene matches: 6. This CDR3 is built from 14 residues. CDR3 sequence (DNA): TGTGCCAGCAGCCCCCCGGGACAGAACTATGGCTACACCTTC. Its translation is CASSPPGQNYGYTF.

This chain joins TRBV5-1 and TRBJ2-1; D possibly uses TRBD1 or TRBD2 (5 bases each). V was trimmed by 4 bases and J by 4 bases, leaving 15 bases between them. Germline V gene lookup returns CDR1 SGHRS and CDR2 YFSETQ. The CDR3 is 15 residues long. In DNA, the CDR3 is TGCGCCAGCAGCCCGGCCGGGACGGGGTACAATGAGCAGTTCTTC. Its translation: CASSPAGTGYNEQFF.

This chain joins TRBV7-9 and TRBJ2-7; TRBD2 aligns across 10 bases. This CDR3 region has 14 residues. From germline, CDR1 is SEHNR and CDR2 FQNEAQ (reference sequence). V was pared by 5 bases and J by 3 bases, with 4 bases of the junction left unmatched. CDR3 loop: CASSLLAGSYEQYF. Written as DNA, the CDR3 is TGTGCCAGCAGCCTACTAGCGGGGAGCTACGAGCAGTACTTC.

This clone occurred a few times. The chain carries TRBV7-8 and TRBJ2-7, with 7 bases that match TRBD2. The germline CDR1 and CDR2 sequences are SGHVS and FQNEAQ. Trimming took 3 bases from V and 7 from J; bases not matched to a gene: 9. CDR3 size: 14 residues. In DNA, the CDR3 is TGTGCCAGCAGCTTTGCGGTGGCGGGAGAAGAGCAGTACTTC. Encoded protein: CASSFAVAGEEQYF.

This clone was observed a few times. CDR3 in DNA: TGCGCCAGCAGCTTGGGGATGGCGGGAGGCACCGGGGAGCTGTTTTTT. Encoded protein: CASSLGMAGGTGELFF. This chain joins TRBV5-1 and TRBJ2-2, with 8 bases lining up with TRBD2. The CDR3 covers 16 residues. The trim removed 0 bases at V and 4 bases at J, leaving 5 bases unmatched. Germline loops: CDR1 SGHRS, CDR2 YFSETQ.